The 17 T cell receptor beta chains presented below share a single source sample, sequenced in a study of cytomegalovirus exposure and HLA in healthy donors. Primers for the PCR totalled 60 Vbeta and 13 Jbeta. Method: immunoSEQ multiplex PCR; TCRdb's copy keeps in-frame clones and lacks some. The sample has roughly 140,000 clones; just under 65% are singletons. The sequenced material came from PBMCs. The receptor set was obtained from a woman in her sixties in good health and CMV-seropositive.

This sequence joins TRBV19 and TRBJ2-5; perhaps TRBD1 as D (6 bases). CDR1 LNHDA and CDR2 SQIVND come from the germline V gene (reference sequence). V was cut by 10 bases and J by 5 bases, with 17 bases left in between. This CDR3 region has 13 residues. The CDR3 is CAINHRVEETQYF. In DNA, the CDR3 is TGTGCCATCAATCACAGGGTGGAGGAGACCCAGTACTTC.

This clone has just a few counts. The chain is built from TRBV5-1 and TRBJ1-6; D remains unclear. The germline V gene has CDR1 SGHRS and CDR2 YFSETQ. This CDR3 region has 16 residues. V lost 1 base and J lost 5, with 13 bases in between. CDR3 sequence reads: CASSLPHDGDNSPLHF. CDR3 bases: TGCGCCAGCAGCTTGCCACACGACGGAGATAATTCACCCCTCCACTTT. The variable domain in full, completed from reference TRBV5-1 and TRBJ1-6, reads KAGVTQTPRYLIKTRGQQVTLSCSPISGHRSVSWYQQTPGQGLQFLFEYFSETQRNKGNFPGRFSGRQFSNSRSEMNVSTLELGDSALYLCASSLPHDGDNSPLHFGNGTRLTVT.

This clone was seen at least ten times. CDR3 in amino acids: CASSQEVNTEAFF. CDR3 sequence (DNA): TGTGCCAGCAGCCAGGAGGTGAACACTGAAGCTTTCTTT. The chain uses TRBV5-5 and TRBJ1-1, with unresolved D. There are 13 residues in the CDR3. Trimming removed 4 bases from V and 0 bases from J, with 7 bases in between. The V gene's germline CDR1 is SGHKS and CDR2 YYEKEE (reference sequence).

This clone was seen a handful of times. Other DNA sequences in this sample translate to the same CDR3. The rearrangement links TRBV28 to TRBJ2-7, with 10 positions matching TRBD1. The CDR3 loop spans 14 amino acids. Germline V lookup: CDR1 MDHEN, CDR2 SYDVKM. Trimming at V came to 4 bases and at J to 6 bases, leaving 6 bases not matched to a gene. CDR3 in amino acids: CASSSPGQGFEQYF. CDR3 nucleotide sequence: TGTGCCAGCAGTTCCCCGGGACAGGGGTTCGAGCAGTACTTC.

The chain employs TRBV28 and TRBJ2-7; possible D gene TRBD1, 5 bases. V gave up 2 bases and J gave up 8 bases, with 19 bases separating them. This CDR3 has 15 residues. Germline assignment: CDR1 MDHEN and CDR2 SYDVKM. The DNA of the CDR3 is TGTGCCAGCAGTTTACCTCGGGCCCTCCCGGACAAGCAGTACTTC. It specifies CASSLPRALPDKQYF.

The chain combines TRBV30 with TRBJ1-3; D is unresolved. This CDR3 contains 15 residues. CDR1 is GTSNPN, CDR2 SVGIG, per germline (reference sequence). Deletions cut 4 bases from V and 2 bases from J, with 15 bases between. DNA for the CDR3: TGTGCCTGGACGGCAGGTTCTTTAACTGGAAACACCATATATTTT. Its protein product is CAWTAGSLTGNTIYF.

This clone turned up a few times. This chain joins TRBV6-4 and TRBJ1-2; TRBD1 is a possible D gene (5 bases). The CDR3 totals 14 residues. Germline V gives CDR1 MRHNA, CDR2 SNTAGT. V was clipped by 3 bases and J by 6 bases, with 14 bases between them. The CDR3 nucleotides are TGTGCCAGCAGTGAAGATTGGGGCTTAGATGGCTACACCTTC. This encodes CASSEDWGLDGYTF.

This clone has only one observation. Other DNA sequences in this sample translate to the same CDR3. The chain carries TRBV2 and TRBJ1-1; D ambiguous. Looked up from germline, CDR1 is SNHLY and CDR2 is FYNNEI. The CDR3 runs 16 residues. V was shortened by 6 bases and J by 0 bases, with 17 bases between the two germline ends. The CDR3 DNA sequence: TGTGCCAGCAGCCTTCCGAAGGGAGGAATGAACACTGAAGCTTTCTTT. This gives the protein CASSLPKGGMNTEAFF.

This clone was observed a few times. The chain joins TRBV5-1 to TRBJ2-7; a weak D match, TRBD2 (6 bases). Germline assignment: CDR1 SGHRS and CDR2 YFSETQ. The CDR3 loop spans 15 amino acids. The V and J ends lost 1 base and 1 base respectively, with 12 bases between them. The CDR3 spells CASSLQGLASYEQYF. The DNA for the CDR3 is TGCGCCAGCAGCTTGCAGGGACTTGCTTCCTACGAGCAGTACTTC.

The chain employs TRBV29-1 and TRBJ1-1; D is unresolved. The CDR3 runs to 11 residues. The V end lost 4 bases, the J end lost 9 bases, and 12 bases lay between the germline ends. Germline CDR1 and CDR2: SQVTM and ANQGSEA. The CDR3 reads CSVATLGKAFF. CDR3 nucleotides: TGCAGCGTTGCGACTCTCGGAAAAGCTTTCTTT.

The V call is TRBV28, the J call TRBJ1-2; no clear D gene. Germline V gene data show CDR1 as MDHEN and CDR2 as SYDVKM. The V and J ends lost 5 bases and 4 bases respectively, with 11 bases between them. This CDR3 contains 13 residues. The CDR3 here is CASSVVGFYGYTF. CDR3 in DNA: TGTGCCAGCAGTGTAGTCGGGTTCTATGGCTACACCTTC.

The rearrangement links TRBV30 to TRBJ2-1; tentatively, D is TRBD2 (5 bases). This CDR3 comprises 12 residues. The V gene's germline CDR1 is GTSNPN and CDR2 SVGIG (reference sequence). V gave up 0 bases and J gave up 12 bases, with 12 bases separating them. CDR3 protein: CAWSVLAGGQFF. Here the CDR3 DNA reads TGTGCCTGGAGTGTACTGGCGGGTGGGCAGTTCTTC.

This rearrangement joins TRBV28 to TRBJ1-1; D ambiguous. CDR3 size: 12 residues. Germline V gene lookup returns CDR1 MDHEN and CDR2 SYDVKM. V lost 4 bases and J lost 11, with 14 bases in between. The CDR3 sequence is CASSSLMYRAFF. CDR3 DNA: TGTGCCAGCAGTTCCCTCATGTACCGGGCTTTCTTT. The full variable domain, completed using reference TRBV28 and TRBJ1-1, is DVKVTQSSRYLVKRTGEKVFLECVQDMDHENMFWYRQDPGLGLRLIYFSYDVKMKEKGDIPEGYSVSREKKERFSLILESASTNQTSMYLCASSSLMYRAFFGQGTRLTVV.

This clone was picked up a small number of times. The chain has TRBV4-2 and TRBJ2-2; 7 bases align to TRBD2. CDR1 and CDR2 from the germline V gene are LGHNA and YNFKEQ. The CDR3 runs 18 residues. Trimming took 1 base from V and 1 from J; bases not matched to a gene: 9. The CDR3 sequence: CASSQVPGRELNTGELFF. In DNA form, the CDR3 reads TGTGCCAGCAGCCAAGTTCCAGGGCGGGAGTTGAACACCGGGGAGCTGTTTTTT.

The chain has TRBV6-5 and TRBJ2-2; 9 nucleotides line up with TRBD2. V lost 2 bases to trimming and J lost 5 bases; unmatched junction nucleotides: 3. Germline V gene data show CDR1 as MNHEY and CDR2 as SVGAGI. The CDR3 spans 15 residues. The CDR3 sequence is CASSYKGLATGELFF. Here the CDR3 DNA reads TGTGCCAGCAGTTACAAGGGACTAGCAACCGGGGAGCTGTTTTTT.

This clone has a handful of counts. The chain couples TRBV5-1 to TRBJ2-5; possibly TRBD2 for D (5 bases). V gave up 4 bases and J gave up 5 bases, with 18 bases separating them. The CDR3 spans 15 residues. Germline V CDR1 and CDR2: SGHRS, YFSETQ. This chain's CDR3 is CASSPQTSGMETQYF. Here the CDR3 DNA reads TGCGCCAGCAGCCCACAAACTTCGGGGATGGAGACCCAGTACTTC.

V is TRBV28 and J is TRBJ2-2; D unclear. The CDR3 loop spans 13 amino acids. Trimming stripped 4 bases from V and 1 base from J, with 4 bases between. The germline V gene encodes CDR1 MDHEN and CDR2 SYDVKM. CDR3 DNA: TGTGCCAGCAGTTCCCAGAACACCGGGGAGCTGTTTTTT. This gives the protein CASSSQNTGELFF.